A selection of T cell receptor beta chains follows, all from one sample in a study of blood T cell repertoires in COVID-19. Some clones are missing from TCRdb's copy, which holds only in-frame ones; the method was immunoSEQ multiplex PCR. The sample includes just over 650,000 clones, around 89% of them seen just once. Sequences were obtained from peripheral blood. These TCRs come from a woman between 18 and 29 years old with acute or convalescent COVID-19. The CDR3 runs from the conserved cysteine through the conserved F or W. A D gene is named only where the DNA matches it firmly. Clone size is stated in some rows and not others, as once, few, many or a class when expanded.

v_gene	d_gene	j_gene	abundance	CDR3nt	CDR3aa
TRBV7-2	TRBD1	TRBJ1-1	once	TGTGCCAGCAGCTTAGTACAGGGGGACACTGAAGCTTTCTTT	CASSLVQGDTEAFF
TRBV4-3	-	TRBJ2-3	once	TGCGCCAGCAGCCAAGGGGGCCCGACAGATACGCAGTATTTT	CASSQGGPTDTQYF
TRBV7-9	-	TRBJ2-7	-	TGTGCCAGCAGCTTAGGGGTCAGGGGGGTATACGAGCAGTACTTC	CASSLGVRGVYEQYF
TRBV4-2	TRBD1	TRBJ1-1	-	TGTGCCAGCAGCCAAGCAGGGGGCGCAGGGTCCGGCACTGAAGCTTTCTTT	CASSQAGGAGSGTEAFF
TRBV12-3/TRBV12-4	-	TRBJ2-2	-	TGTGCCAGCAGGGCAGTCCGCACCGGGGAGCTGTTTTTT	CASRAVRTGELFF
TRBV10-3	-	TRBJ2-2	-	TGTGCCATCAGTGACGGCACCGGGGAGCTGTTTTTT	CAISDGTGELFF
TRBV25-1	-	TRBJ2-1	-	TGTGCCAGCAGTGAATGGGTTGGGGGCGGGTACAATGAGCAGTTCTTC	CASSEWVGGGYNEQFF
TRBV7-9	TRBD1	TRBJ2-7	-	TGTGCCAGCAGCTTGGACAGGGGGCCTTACGAGCAGTACTTC	CASSLDRGPYEQYF
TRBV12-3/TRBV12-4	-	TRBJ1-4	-	TGTGCCAGCAGTTCTAGTTTTAAGGAAAAACTGTTTTTT	CASSSSFKEKLFF
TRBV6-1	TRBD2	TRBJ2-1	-	TGTGCCAGCAGTGAACTGGCGGGGGGCCCAAGCTCCTACAATGAGCAGTTCTTC	CASSELAGGPSSYNEQFF
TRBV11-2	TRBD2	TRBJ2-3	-	TGTGCCAGCAGCTTTAGCGGGGGGGACCTTAGCACAGATACGCAGTATTTT	CASSFSGGDLSTDTQYF
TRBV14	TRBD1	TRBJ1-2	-	TGTGCCAGCAGCACCCGGGACAGGGCTTTCTACACCTTC	CASSTRDRAFYTF
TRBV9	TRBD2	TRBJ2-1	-	TGTGCCAGCACCCTGCATAGCGGGGGCACCTACAATGAGCAGTTCTTC	CASTLHSGGTYNEQFF
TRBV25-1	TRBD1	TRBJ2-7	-	TGTGCCAGCAGTACGACAGGGGGCGCGTACGAGCAGTACTTC	CASSTTGGAYEQYF
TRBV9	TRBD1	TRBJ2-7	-	TGTGCCAGCAGCGAAGAAGACAGGGTAACCTACGAGCAGTACTTC	CASSEEDRVTYEQYF
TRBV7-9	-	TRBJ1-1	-	TGTGCCAGCAGCCACCCGTTTTCCCTCAGGAACACTGAAGCTTTCTTT	CASSHPFSLRNTEAFF
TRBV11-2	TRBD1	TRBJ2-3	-	TGTGCCAGCAGCACCATACAGGGGCCTCCCACAGATACGCAGTATTTT	CASSTIQGPPTDTQYF
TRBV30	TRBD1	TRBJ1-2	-	TGTGCCTGGAGTGTACTAACAGGGGATGGCTACACCTTC	CAWSVLTGDGYTF
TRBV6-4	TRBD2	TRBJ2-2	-	TGTGCCAGCAGTGCGGCGACTAGCGGGGCCACCGGGGAGCTGTTTTTT	CASSAATSGATGELFF
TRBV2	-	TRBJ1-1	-	TGTGCCAGCAGTGAAACCACGGAAGGGAGGGCTGCTGCTTTCTTT	CASSETTEGRAAAFF
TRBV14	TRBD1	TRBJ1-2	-	TGTGCCAGCAGCCAACGGAGACAGGGGCTTTATGGCTACACCTTC	CASSQRRQGLYGYTF
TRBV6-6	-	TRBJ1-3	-	TGTGCCAGCAGTTACACCGTAGCTGGGTTAAACACCATATATTTT	CASSYTVAGLNTIYF
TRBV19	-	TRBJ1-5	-	TGTGCCAGTAGTATTTGGGGGGGCGCGGATCAGCCCCAGCATTTT	CASSIWGGADQPQHF
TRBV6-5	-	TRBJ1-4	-	TGTGCCAGCTCGCTCTCGGGGTCAACTAATGAAAAACTGTTTTTT	CASSLSGSTNEKLFF
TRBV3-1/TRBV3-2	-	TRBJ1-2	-	TGTGCCAGCAGCCGGGGGGACCCGGCCCGAGGCTACACCTTC	CASSRGDPARGYTF
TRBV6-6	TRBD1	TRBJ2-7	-	TGTGCCAGCAGTTACATCCTAGGACAGGGTTCCTACGAGCAGTACTTC	CASSYILGQGSYEQYF
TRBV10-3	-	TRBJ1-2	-	TGTGCCATCAGTGAGACACAGGACCTCTATGGCTACACCTTC	CAISETQDLYGYTF
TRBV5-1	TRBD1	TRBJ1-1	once	TGCGCCAGCAGCTTTGCAGGGGGCGTTGAGGGTGAAGCTTTCTTT	CASSFAGGVEGEAFF
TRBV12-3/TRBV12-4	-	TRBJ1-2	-	TGTGCCATCGACGGGACATATGGCTACACCTTC	CAIDGTYGYTF
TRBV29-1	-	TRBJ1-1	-	TGCGCCTCGGCGACGGACTGGGACATGAACACTGAAGCTTTCTTT	CASATDWDMNTEAFF
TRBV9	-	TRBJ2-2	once	TGTGCCAGCAGCGTAGAGGGGGGGCGAGGCACCGGGGAGCTGTTTTTT	CASSVEGGRGTGELFF
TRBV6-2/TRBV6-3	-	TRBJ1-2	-	TGTGCCAGCAGCTCGTCCGGCTACACCTTC	CASSSSGYTF
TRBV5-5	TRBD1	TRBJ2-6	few	TGTGCCAGCACGAAAATCCGGGACAGGGGACTGGGGGCCAACGTCCTGACTTTC	CASTKIRDRGLGANVLTF
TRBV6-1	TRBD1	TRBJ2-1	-	TGTGCCAGCAGTGAAGCGGGACAGTACAATGAGCAGTTCTTC	CASSEAGQYNEQFF
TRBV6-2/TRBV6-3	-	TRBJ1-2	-	TGTGCCAGCAGCCTTGACAGGAACTATGGCTACACCTTC	CASSLDRNYGYTF
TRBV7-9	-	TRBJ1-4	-	TGTGCCAGCAGCTCCCGGGAGGGTGAAAAACTGTTTTTT	CASSSREGEKLFF
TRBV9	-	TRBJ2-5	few	TGTGCCAGCAGCGTTACTGGAGAGACCCAGTACTTC	CASSVTGETQYF
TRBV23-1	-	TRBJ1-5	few	TGCGCCAGCAGTCAATTCGAGATTAGGAAACAGGGAAGTAATCAGCCCCAGCATTTT	CASSQFEIRKQGSNQPQHF
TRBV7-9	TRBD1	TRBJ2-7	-	TGTGCCAGCAGTTCCTCCGGGACAGCCTACGAGCAGTACTTC	CASSSSGTAYEQYF
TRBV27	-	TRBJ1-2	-	TGTGCCAGCAGTTCTCAGGGTCTCGGCTACACCTTC	CASSSQGLGYTF
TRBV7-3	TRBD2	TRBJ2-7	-	TGTGCCAGCAGCCCGGGACTAGTTACCTTCTACGAGCAGTACTTC	CASSPGLVTFYEQYF
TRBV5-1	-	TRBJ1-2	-	TGCGCCAGCAGCTGCTGCGGCGGGGGCTACACCTTC	CASSCCGGGYTF
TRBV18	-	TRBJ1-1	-	TGTGCCAGCTCACCATATACAGGGTTGGGAACTGAAGCTTTCTTT	CASSPYTGLGTEAFF
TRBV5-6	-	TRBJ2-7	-	TGTGCCAGCAGCTCAGGTACTTTGGGCGAGCAGTACTTC	CASSSGTLGEQYF
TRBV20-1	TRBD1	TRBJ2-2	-	TGCAGTGCTAGTGACAGGGGGCGTTCCGGGGAGCTGTTTTTT	CSASDRGRSGELFF
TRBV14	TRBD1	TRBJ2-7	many	TGTGCCAGCAGCCAAGTCAGGGGGAACGAGCAGTACTTC	CASSQVRGNEQYF
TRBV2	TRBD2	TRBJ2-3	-	TGTGCCAGCAGTGAAGGGGGGGGGACTGTAGATACGCAGTATTTT	CASSEGGGTVDTQYF
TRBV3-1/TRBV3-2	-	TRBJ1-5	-	TGTGCCAGCAGCCGCTCCCAGGGGCGGGGGGGGAGCAATCAGCCCCAGCATTTT	CASSRSQGRGGSNQPQHF